This T cell receptor beta chain was retrieved from a study of cytomegalovirus exposure and HLA in healthy donors. The study's findings and limits: Excluded were some V segments that proved indistinguishable, including TRBV6-2 and TRBV6-3.

The PCR employed 60 Vbeta primers together with 13 Jbeta primers. As handled by the study authors: Roughly 12 million of 80 million to 85 million unique TCR beta chains were shared, per a later count. Sequencing used immunoSEQ multiplex PCR; TCRdb keeps in-frame clones, though not all of them. The V and J calls and the clone size are those of that table, but D and trimming were determined from the DNA. The sample has 130,000 or so clones, 82% seen once; the top ten hold 1.9%. In regard to this clone: Its antigen is as yet unknown.

With V trimmed by 1 base and J by 9 bases, 15 bases remained unmatched. The CDR3 is made up of 18 amino acids. The germline V gene has CDR1 SGHTA and CDR2 FQGNSA. The TCR originated in a woman in her 40s in good health and CMV-seronegative. The chain joins TRBV7-2 to TRBJ2-1; 10 nucleotides line up with TRBD1. Sequencing was done on a sample of PBMCs. The CDR3 region has the DNA TGTGCCAGCAGCTTAGATAACCTTCCGGGACAGGGGTTCGGTGAGCAGTTCTTC. Its protein product is CASSLDNLPGQGFGEQFF.